The 29 T cell receptor beta chains below come from one sample, sequenced in a study of T cell responses to AZD1222 COVID-19 vaccine. Repertoires were generated with immunoSEQ multiplex PCR, while TCRdb's copy carries only in-frame clones and drops some. The table has about 99,000 clones, around 90% seen once; the top ten hold less than 3%. Source: peripheral blood, taken on day 0 of AZD1222 vaccination. These receptors originate from an adult in good health.

This clone was seen just once. The V gene is TRBV7-6, the J gene TRBJ1-6, with 7 bases that match TRBD1. J was trimmed by 9 bases and V by 5 bases; bases with no gene match: 13. This CDR3 is 16 amino acids long. The V gene's germline CDR1 is SGHVS and CDR2 FNYEAQ. The CDR3 sequence is CASSPGQAPRGSPLHF. The CDR3 nucleotides read TGTGCCAGCAGCCCTGGACAGGCTCCAAGGGGTTCACCCCTCCACTTT.

CDR3: CASSQAETGDFGEQYV. Here the CDR3 DNA reads TGTGCCAGCAGCCAAGCCGAGACAGGGGATTTTGGGGAGCAGTACGTC. The chain employs TRBV3-1 (or the pseudogene TRBV3-2) and TRBJ2-7; 8 bases are a match to TRBD1. The CDR3 covers 16 residues. Losses at the gene ends were 1 base for V and 7 bases for J; bases not matched to a gene: 12. CDR1 is LGHDT and CDR2 is YNNKEL in the germline V gene (reference sequence).

The gene calls are TRBV5-1 and TRBJ1-2; a weak D match, TRBD1 (5 bases). Germline CDR1 reads SGHRS; CDR2 reads YFSETQ. With 4 bases removed from V and 7 bases from J, the gap between germline ends came to 14 bases. CDR3 length equals 13 residues. The CDR3 is CASSRERQGGYTF. CDR3 bases: TGCGCCAGCAGCAGGGAACGGCAGGGTGGCTACACCTTC.

J is TRBJ2-3 and V is TRBV5-8; tentative D call: TRBD2 (6 bases). The V gene's germline CDR1 is SGHTS and CDR2 YDEGEE. Between the trimmed V and J ends, which lost 7 bases and 0 bases, there was a span of 15 bases. This CDR3 comprises 15 residues. CDR3 nucleotides: TGTGCCAGCGGACGCTACGGGACTAGCACAGATACGCAGTATTTT. Its protein is CASGRYGTSTDTQYF.

The chain has TRBV7-9 and TRBJ1-1; 8 bases align to TRBD1. Per germline, CDR1 SEHNR and CDR2 FQNEAQ (reference sequence). The CDR3 runs 15 residues. With V trimmed by 0 bases and J by 3 bases, 3 bases remained unmatched. CDR3 coding DNA: TGTGCCAGCAGCTTAGCCGAGACAGGGGACACTGAAGCTTTCTTT. Translation gives CASSLAETGDTEAFF.

This chain uses TRBV29-1 with TRBJ2-7; TRBD1 matches at 7 bases. The CDR3 is made up of 13 amino acids. With 2 bases clipped from V and 0 bases from J, the junction kept 1 base outside the gene matches. Germline CDR1 and CDR2: SQVTM and ANQGSEA. CDR3 in DNA: TGCAGCGTTGAAAGGACAGGCTCCTACGAGCAGTACTTC. Its translation: CSVERTGSYEQYF.

The V call is TRBV7-8, the J call TRBJ1-6; the D is unclear. V was cut by 0 bases and J by 5 bases, with 17 bases left in between. Per germline, CDR1 SGHVS and CDR2 FQNEAQ. This CDR3 is 18 amino acids long. CDR3 bases: TGTGCCAGCAGCTTAGCGAGCCTTAACTGGCGCGATAATTCACCCCTCCACTTT. Translated: CASSLASLNWRDNSPLHF.

CDR3 region: CASSLPAGDSPLHF. The CDR3 DNA reads as TGCGCCAGCAGCTTGCCCGCAGGGGATTCACCCCTCCACTTT. The chain couples TRBV5-1 to TRBJ1-6, with D tentatively TRBD1 (6 bases). The CDR3 length is 14 residues. Germline loops: CDR1 SGHRS, CDR2 YFSETQ. V was trimmed by 1 base and J by 8 bases, leaving 10 bases between them.

This chain links TRBV3-1 (or the pseudogene TRBV3-2) with TRBJ2-4, with TRBD2 as a possible D gene (6 bases). Germline CDR1 reads LGHDT; CDR2 reads YNNKEL (reference sequence). The CDR3 runs 13 residues. The V end was cut by 1 base, the J end by 6 bases, with 7 bases between. Here the CDR3 DNA reads TGTGCCAGCAGCCAAGTCGGGGGAAACATTCAGTACTTC. This gives the protein CASSQVGGNIQYF.

This clone has only one observation. CDR3 protein: CAAAGSSSYEQYF. In DNA form, the CDR3 reads TGTGCAGCGGCGGGGTCTAGCTCCTACGAGCAGTACTTC. The chain couples TRBV6-5 to TRBJ2-7; weak D call: TRBD2 (6 bases). The CDR3 is made up of 13 amino acids. CDR1 is MNHEY and CDR2 is SVGAGI in the germline V gene.

V and J are TRBV21-1 and TRBJ2-5. TRBV21-1 counts as a pseudogene. This CDR3 region has 16 residues. As DNA, the CDR3 is TGTGCCAGCAGCAAAGCGAGGGACCCAGGGCAAGAGACCCAGTACTTC. It is translated as CASSKARDPGQETQYF.

The gene calls are TRBV7-2 and TRBJ1-6, with D tentatively TRBD1 (5 bases). Germline lookup yields CDR1 SGHTA and CDR2 FQGNSA. CDR3 length equals 16 residues. Trimming took 0 bases from V and 9 from J, leaving 15 bases between them. CDR3 region: CASSLAQGVLGSPLHF. The CDR3 nucleotides read TGTGCCAGCAGCTTAGCACAAGGGGTGTTAGGTTCACCCCTCCACTTT.

This clone was counted a single time. Other DNA sequences of this sample code for an identical CDR3. The rearrangement links TRBV7-2 to TRBJ2-3, with D unresolved. Germline assignment: CDR1 SGHTA and CDR2 FQGNSA. CDR3 size: 12 residues. Deletions cut 2 bases from V and 6 bases from J, with 6 bases between. Here the CDR3 DNA reads TGTGCCAGCAGCTTAAGTGCCGATACGCAGTATTTT. This codes for CASSLSADTQYF.

The CDR3 region is CAWSVSAGGGSPLHF. CDR3 sequence (DNA): TGTGCCTGGAGCGTTTCTGCAGGGGGCGGATCACCCCTCCACTTT. The V call is TRBV30, the J call TRBJ1-6, with 8 bases identical to TRBD1. The CDR3 totals 15 residues. The J segment lost 10 bases and the V segment lost 3 bases, leaving 11 bases of the junction unmatched. From germline, CDR1 is GTSNPN and CDR2 SVGIG (reference sequence).

Worth noting for this clone: The junction and the germline gene differ at one end; a read error may be behind it. This chain links TRBV12-5 with TRBJ2-1, with a possible D match to TRBD2 (5 bases). Germline assignment: CDR1 LGHNT and CDR2 FRNRAP. The CDR3 is 13 amino acids. This CDR3 is CASCLGLVNEQFF. The CDR3 DNA is TGTGCTAGTTGTTTAGGACTCGTCAATGAGCAGTTCTTC.

As concerns this clone: Other DNA sequences in this sample translate to the same CDR3. The chain has TRBV5-1 and TRBJ1-4; TRBD1 is a possible D gene (5 bases). CDR1 and CDR2 (germline): SGHRS, YFSETQ. With 4 bases removed from V and 4 bases from J, the gap between germline ends came to 11 bases. The CDR3 covers 14 residues. CDR3 sequence (DNA): TGCGCCAGCAGCCCCGGGGGAAGTAATGAAAAACTGTTTTTT. Protein: CASSPGGSNEKLFF.

As to this clone: Other DNA sequences in this sample translate to the same CDR3. The chain joins TRBV7-2 to TRBJ2-3, with D uncertain. The V and J ends lost 0 bases and 2 bases respectively, with 9 bases between them. Per the germline V gene, CDR1 is SGHTA and CDR2 is FQGNSA. The CDR3 loop spans 15 amino acids. The DNA of the CDR3 is TGTGCCAGCAGCTTAGCCGGACGGGCCACAGATACGCAGTATTTT. Translation: CASSLAGRATDTQYF.

The chain links TRBV19 to TRBJ1-5, with 7 nucleotides matching TRBD1. Germline values: CDR1 LNHDA, CDR2 SQIVND (reference sequence). The CDR3 runs 14 residues. Trimming took 6 bases from V and 2 from J; bases not matched to a gene: 4. CDR3 residues: CASRITGGNQPQHF. CDR3 nucleotides: TGTGCCAGTAGAATAACAGGGGGCAATCAGCCCCAGCATTTT.

The V gene is TRBV6-2 or TRBV6-3, the J gene TRBJ1-5, with D maybe TRBD1 (5 bases). This CDR3 has 15 amino acids. Deletions cut 5 bases from V and 11 bases from J, with 22 bases between. Germline V gene sequence: CDR1 MNHEY, CDR2 SVGEGT. The CDR3 sequence is CASSLEGVGFRSQHF. CDR3 bases: TGTGCCAGCAGTCTCGAAGGGGTCGGCTTTAGATCCCAGCATTTT.

The chain has TRBV5-5 and TRBJ2-7; D is perhaps TRBD2 (5 bases). The CDR3 has 12 amino acids. Germline V gives CDR1 SGHKS, CDR2 YYEKEE (reference sequence). V gave up 0 bases and J gave up 7 bases, with 8 bases separating them. The CDR3, as DNA: TGTGCCAGCAGCTTGGGTCAGCGGGAGCAGTACTTC. Its protein is CASSLGQREQYF.

The chain combines TRBV10-3 with TRBJ1-3; 7 bases align to TRBD1. The germline V gene has CDR1 ENHRY and CDR2 SYGVKD. V gave up 5 bases and J gave up 1 base; unmatched junction bases: 5. The CDR3 has 15 residues. This CDR3 is CAISSGTVSGNTIYF. CDR3 coding DNA: TGTGCCATCAGTTCCGGGACAGTATCTGGAAACACCATATATTTT.

This clone was detected a few times. The V gene is TRBV12-3 or TRBV12-4, the J gene TRBJ2-3, with TRBD1 matching 8 bases. This CDR3 comprises 13 residues. J gave up 5 bases and V 6 bases, and 4 bases lay outside the gene matches. CDR3 sequence (DNA): TGTGCCAGCAGGGACAGGGCTCGAGATACGCAGTATTTT. Its translation is CASRDRARDTQYF.

The genes are TRBV6-5 and TRBJ1-6, with D possibly being TRBD1 (6 bases). This CDR3 spans 15 amino acids. Germline V gene data show CDR1 as MNHEY and CDR2 as SVGAGI. V lost 6 bases to trimming and J lost 0 bases, with 9 bases between them. The CDR3 spells CASRQDSSYNSPLHF. DNA of the CDR3: TGTGCCAGCAGACAGGACAGCTCCTATAATTCACCCCTCCACTTT.

This clone was seen once. V is TRBV6-2 or TRBV6-3 and J is TRBJ2-1, with D possibly called TRBD1 or TRBD2 (5 bases each). V was shortened by 6 bases and J by 6 bases, with 33 bases between the two germline ends. The CDR3 is 20 residues long. Looked up from germline, CDR1 is MNHEY and CDR2 is SVGEGT. As DNA, the CDR3 is TGTGCCAGCAGCCAAGGGAGCCGGGGCCCCGAGGAGTCGGGGCGCAATGAGCAGTTCTTC. Its translation: CASSQGSRGPEESGRNEQFF.

The chain carries TRBV4-3 and TRBJ2-1, with D possibly matching TRBD2 (5 bases). V gave up 4 bases and J gave up 1 base, with 17 bases separating them. Germline V gives CDR1 LGHNA, CDR2 YSLEER. The CDR3 length is 17 residues. This chain's CDR3 is CASSPRLVLASYNEQFF. CDR3 bases: TGCGCCAGCAGCCCACGTCTGGTCCTAGCATCCTACAATGAGCAGTTCTTC.

This clone was seen only a few times. The rearrangement joins TRBV10-3 to TRBJ2-7, with D perhaps TRBD1 or TRBD2 (5 bases each). In germline, CDR1 is ENHRY, CDR2 SYGVKD. Between the trimmed V and J ends, which lost 4 bases and 3 bases, there was a span of 7 bases. This CDR3 contains 12 residues. The CDR3 DNA is TGTGCCATCAGTGGGGACCTCTACGAGCAGTACTTC. Translation: CAISGDLYEQYF.

The chain is built from TRBV15 and TRBJ1-4, with D perhaps TRBD1 (5 bases). V dropped 1 base and J dropped 5 bases, with 14 bases sitting between them. Germline V gene lookup returns CDR1 LNHNV and CDR2 YYDKDF (reference sequence). This CDR3 has 16 amino acids. The CDR3 spells CATSRVDSGRNEKLFF. CDR3 sequence (DNA): TGTGCCACCAGCAGAGTTGATTCAGGGAGGAATGAAAAACTGTTTTTT. Looking up the rest from reference TRBV15 and TRBJ1-4 gives the full variable domain: DAMVIQNPRYQVTQFGKPVTLSCSQTLNHNVMYWYQQKSSQAPKLLFHYYDKDFNNEADTPDNFQSRRPNTSFCFLDIRSPGLGDTAMYLCATSRVDSGRNEKLFFGSGTQLSVL.

CDR3 nucleotides: TGTGCCACCAGCAGACTGGGGAGGGGAGAAAAACTGTTTTTT. This translates into CATSRLGRGEKLFF. V gene TRBV15 combines with J gene TRBJ1-4; maybe TRBD1 (5 bases). This CDR3 contains 14 residues. V lost 2 bases and J 8 bases, leaving 12 bases between the germline ends. Germline V gene lookup returns CDR1 LNHNV and CDR2 YYDKDF (reference sequence).

This chain uses TRBV29-1 with TRBJ2-3; tentatively, D is TRBD2 (5 bases). This CDR3 is built from 15 residues. CDR1 and CDR2 from the germline V gene are SQVTM and ANQGSEA. Trimming took 8 bases from V and 6 from J, leaving 24 bases between them. CDR3 DNA sequence: TGCAGCCCTAAAGGGAGCGAGAGATCGTTGGATACGCAGTATTTT. It is translated as CSPKGSERSLDTQYF.